The sequence of this T cell receptor (beta chain) was determined in a study of beta chain features in type 1 diabetes. Study results and caveats: For Type 1 diabetes patients, all four CD4+ subsets carried TCRB CDR3s that were moderately but significantly shorter.

One heparinised blood draw, averaging roughly 120 mL, came from each donor. This clone has more than one count but fewer than ten. Its antigen is not known. Expressed TCRB transcripts got sequenced, as all isolated RNA was reverse transcribed. The table came from immunoSEQ multiplex PCR; TCRdb's copy has only in-frame clones and leaves some out. The table has around 260,000 clones, around 22% seen once. Germline V gives CDR1 KGHSH, CDR2 LQKENI. V was trimmed by 2 bases and J by 4 bases, leaving 12 bases between them. CDR3 size: 15 residues. This TCR was recovered from a young woman with type 1 diabetes. V gene TRBV18 combines with J gene TRBJ2-1; D gene unclear. Input material: naive CD4+ T cells from blood. The CDR3: CASSPYTPEYNEQFF. The CDR3 nucleotides are TGTGCCAGCTCACCATATACCCCGGAGTACAATGAGCAGTTCTTC.